This TCR beta chain came from a study of T cell responses to AZD1222 COVID-19 vaccine. Study results and caveats: Donors in the cohort were predominantly white British and more often female, and clonal diversity was possibly underestimated.

The CDR3 loop spans 16 amino acids. CDR1 is SGHRS and CDR2 is YFSETQ in the germline V gene. V was pared by 0 bases and J by 5 bases, with 14 bases between. Worth noting for this clone: No antigen is known for it.

Method: immunoSEQ multiplex PCR; TCRdb's copy keeps in-frame clones and lacks some. The table includes some 69,000 clones, about 80% detected once. The TCR was taken from an adult who received the AZD1222 COVID-19 vaccine. The chain joins TRBV5-1 to TRBJ2-2; D is perhaps TRBD1 (7 bases). The source was peripheral blood, collected 28 days after the second AZD1222 dose. The CDR3 DNA reads TGCGCCAGCAGCTTGGGCAGGGGGGCAAAAACCGGGGAGCTGTTTTTT. Its protein product is CASSLGRGAKTGELFF.